This passage covers 31 T cell receptor beta chains from one sample sequenced in a study of OX40 agonist ivuxolimab in advanced cancers. This table comes from immunoSEQ multiplex PCR, and its TCRdb copy is limited to in-frame clones, with some not included. The sample has approximately 20,000 clones, approximately 83% seen once. This sample comprised CD4+ or CD8+ T cells sorted from blood, obtained in a trial of the OX40 agonist ivuxolimab. The receptors come from an adult with an advanced solid tumor such as melanoma, head and neck, liver or kidney cancer.

J is TRBJ2-1 and V is TRBV4-2; the match to TRBD2 covers 12 bases. The CDR3 is 15 amino acids. CDR1 and CDR2 from the germline V gene are LGHNA and YNFKEQ. V lost 1 base to trimming and J lost 5 bases; unmatched junction nucleotides: 0. CDR3 DNA: TGTGCCAGCAGCCAAGGACTAGCGGGGGACAATGAGCAGTTCTTC. Translation: CASSQGLAGDNEQFF.

This clone has only a few counts. The chain couples TRBV27 to TRBJ2-7, with TRBD2 identical over 8 bases. CDR1 and CDR2 from the germline V gene are MNHEY and SMNVEV (reference sequence). The CDR3 covers 12 residues. V trimming: 7 bases; J trimming: 5 bases; junction bases outside the gene matches: 4. CDR3 residues: CASTGGGDEQYF. Here the CDR3 DNA reads TGTGCCAGCACGGGGGGGGGCGACGAGCAGTACTTC.

The V gene is TRBV19, the J gene TRBJ2-3; 7 bases agree with TRBD2. The CDR3 is made up of 13 amino acids. CDR1 is LNHDA, CDR2 SQIVND, per germline (reference sequence). The ends lost 2 bases at V and 6 bases at J; junction bases unmatched: 2. The CDR3 DNA reads TGTGCCAGTAGTATAAGGGAGGGGGATACGCAGTATTTT. This sequence encodes CASSIREGDTQYF.

This clone showed up just once. The chain recombines TRBV19 with TRBJ2-1; D call uncertain. This CDR3 has 12 residues. The germline V gene has CDR1 LNHDA and CDR2 SQIVND (reference sequence). V dropped 5 bases and J dropped 7 bases, with 9 bases sitting between them. This CDR3 reads CASSPNGNEQFF. The CDR3, as DNA: TGTGCCAGTAGTCCCAACGGTAATGAGCAGTTCTTC.

The V gene is TRBV7-9, the J gene TRBJ2-7; D unclear. The V and J ends lost 2 bases and 2 bases respectively, with 10 bases between them. This CDR3 has 14 amino acids. In germline, CDR1 is SEHNR, CDR2 FQNEAQ (reference sequence). Written as DNA, the CDR3 is TGTGCCAGCAGCTTAAGTGGCACCACCTACGAGCAGTACTTC. Translated, it gives CASSLSGTTYEQYF.

The chain combines TRBV9 with TRBJ2-1; D not certain. Trimming cost V 0 bases and J 8 bases, with 9 bases left between them. Germline assignment: CDR1 SGDLS and CDR2 YYNGEE. The CDR3 length is 13 residues. The CDR3 loop reads CASSVDRPHEQFF. Written as DNA, the CDR3 is TGTGCCAGCAGCGTAGACCGACCTCATGAGCAGTTCTTC.

The chain uses TRBV15 and TRBJ2-1; 11 positions agree with TRBD2. Per germline, CDR1 LNHNV and CDR2 YYDKDF (reference sequence). The CDR3 sequence is 16 residues long. V was clipped by 0 bases and J by 3 bases; unmatched bases: 1. The CDR3: CATSRELAGDYNEQFF. The CDR3 bases are TGTGCCACCAGCAGAGAACTAGCGGGGGACTACAATGAGCAGTTCTTC.

V usage is TRBV27 and J usage is TRBJ2-7; D uncertain. This CDR3 is built from 14 residues. Germline lookup yields CDR1 MNHEY and CDR2 SMNVEV (reference sequence). Trimming cost V 0 bases and J 2 bases, with 8 bases left between them. Written as DNA, the CDR3 is TGTGCCAGCAGTTTATCCCTTAACCCCTACGAGCAGTACTTC. Translated, it gives CASSLSLNPYEQYF.

V and J are TRBV25-1 and TRBJ1-1; perhaps TRBD1 as D (5 bases). The length of the CDR3 is 15 residues. Per the germline V gene, CDR1 is MGHDK and CDR2 is SYGVNS. Trimming stripped 1 base from V and 7 bases from J, with 16 bases between. The CDR3 bases are TGTGCCAGCAGTGAATTAGGGACCGAGGTAGGTGAAGCTTTCTTT. Protein: CASSELGTEVGEAFF.

The gene calls are TRBV27 and TRBJ1-5; unclear D gene. With 5 bases removed from V and 2 bases from J, the gap between germline ends came to 13 bases. CDR3 size: 15 residues. The germline V gene has CDR1 MNHEY and CDR2 SMNVEV (reference sequence). The CDR3 here is CASSIDPRGNQPQHF. CDR3 DNA: TGTGCCAGCAGTATCGATCCTAGGGGCAATCAGCCCCAGCATTTT.

This sequence joins TRBV4-1 and TRBJ2-7, with D tentatively TRBD2 (6 bases). Trimming stripped 0 bases from V and 2 bases from J, with 14 bases between. From germline, CDR1 is MGHRA and CDR2 YSYEKL. The CDR3 sequence is 16 residues long. The chain's CDR3 is CASSQDGGLRTYEQYF. As DNA, the CDR3 is TGCGCCAGCAGCCAAGATGGGGGACTCCGAACCTACGAGCAGTACTTC.

The CDR3 bases are TGTGCCAGCAGCCCCCCGCGGCAGGTGATGTCCAATGAGCAGTTCTTC. Protein: CASSPPRQVMSNEQFF. The chain is built from TRBV7-9 and TRBJ2-1; unclear D gene. Germline lookup yields CDR1 SEHNR and CDR2 FQNEAQ (reference sequence). Trimming took off 5 bases at V and 6 bases at J, with 20 bases between the two ends. This CDR3 has 16 residues.

The chain carries TRBV6-4 and TRBJ2-2, with D hard to call. The CDR3 runs to 13 residues. CDR1 is MRHNA, CDR2 SNTAGT, per germline. The V and J ends lost 2 bases and 3 bases respectively, with 4 bases between them. The CDR3 nucleotides are TGTGCCAGCAGTGACAAATACACCGGGGAGCTGTTTTTT. This encodes CASSDKYTGELFF.

The chain links TRBV20-1 to TRBJ1-1; D not resolved. The germline V and J ends were trimmed by 6 bases and 7 bases, with 12 bases remaining between them. CDR3 size: 11 residues. Germline CDR1 reads DFQATT; CDR2 reads SNEGSKA (reference sequence). The CDR3 is CSAKRVVEAFF. Here the CDR3 DNA reads TGCAGTGCAAAGCGGGTGGTTGAAGCTTTCTTT.

V gene TRBV28 combines with J gene TRBJ2-1, with a tentative D call TRBD2 (6 bases). CDR1 is MDHEN and CDR2 is SYDVKM in the germline V gene. The CDR3 loop spans 14 amino acids. Trimming removed 7 bases from V and 4 bases from J, with 14 bases in between. In DNA, the CDR3 is TGTGCCAGCAACCCCAGCGGGTATTACAATGAGCAGTTCTTC. It translates to CASNPSGYYNEQFF.

The chain has TRBV4-1 and TRBJ2-7; D gene unclear. V gave up 1 base and J gave up 0 bases, with 10 bases separating them. This CDR3 region has 15 residues. Germline-derived CDR1 and CDR2 are MGHRA and YSYEKL. The DNA of the CDR3 is TGCGCCAGCAGCCAAGTAGACTTGGTCTCCTACGAGCAGTACTTC. Residues: CASSQVDLVSYEQYF.

J is TRBJ1-6 and V is TRBV6-1; D is ambiguous. V lost 6 bases to trimming and J lost 8 bases, with 11 bases between them. Germline-derived CDR1 and CDR2 are MNHNS and SASEGT. This CDR3 has 13 amino acids. The DNA of the CDR3 is TGTGCCAGCAGGTCGGACTCACATTCACCCCTCCACTTT. It specifies CASRSDSHSPLHF.

Only one count was recorded for this clone. This rearrangement joins TRBV9 to TRBJ2-7; D is perhaps TRBD2 (7 bases). Per germline, CDR1 SGDLS and CDR2 YYNGEE. With 4 bases removed from V and 0 bases from J, the gap between germline ends came to 14 bases. This CDR3 has 15 amino acids. This CDR3 is CASSLGGASSYEQYF. In DNA, the CDR3 is TGTGCCAGCAGCTTAGGGGGGGCTAGCTCCTACGAGCAGTACTTC. The entire variable domain, with the rest obtained from reference TRBV9 and TRBJ2-7, is as follows: DSGVTQTPKHLITATGQRVTLRCSPRSGDLSVYWYQQSLDQGLQFLIQYYNGEERAKGNILERFSAQQFPDLHSELNLSSLELGDSALYFCASSLGGASSYEQYFGPGTRLTVT.

The chain combines TRBV27 with TRBJ2-7, with 7 bases lining up with TRBD2. The CDR3 sequence is 13 residues long. Germline CDR1 and CDR2: MNHEY and SMNVEV (reference sequence). After removal of 3 bases from V and 4 bases from J, the junction contained 3 bases not matched to a gene. The CDR3, as DNA: TGTGCCAGCAGTTTTGGTAGCGGGTACGAGCAGTACTTC. This codes for CASSFGSGYEQYF.

V usage is TRBV28 and J usage is TRBJ2-1, with 9 positions matching TRBD1. The CDR3 contains 13 residues. V lost 6 bases to trimming and J lost 9 bases; unmatched junction nucleotides: 6. Germline lookup yields CDR1 MDHEN and CDR2 SYDVKM. The CDR3 region has the DNA TGTGCCAGCAGCATGGACAGGGGTGTTGAGCAGTTCTTC. It codes for CASSMDRGVEQFF.

The chain links TRBV4-1 to TRBJ2-7; 11 positions agree with TRBD2. The trim removed 5 bases at V and 5 bases at J, leaving 17 bases unmatched. The CDR3 consists of 18 residues. Germline CDR1 is MGHRA and CDR2 is YSYEKL. The CDR3 spells CASSALGLAGGTGDEQYF. The CDR3 DNA reads as TGCGCCAGCAGCGCGCTAGGGCTAGCGGGAGGAACGGGAGACGAGCAGTACTTC.

This chain connects TRBV29-1 to TRBJ2-7, with no clear D. Germline V lookup: CDR1 SQVTM, CDR2 ANQGSEA. The CDR3 spans 12 residues. Trimming removed 0 bases from V and 2 bases from J, with 5 bases in between. This CDR3 is CSVEDTAYEQYF. CDR3 in DNA: TGCAGCGTTGAAGACACGGCCTACGAGCAGTACTTC.

This chain links TRBV7-9 with TRBJ2-7, with D unclear. Trimming removed 3 bases from V and 2 bases from J, with 8 bases in between. The CDR3 has 13 amino acids. Per the germline V gene, CDR1 is SEHNR and CDR2 is FQNEAQ (reference sequence). CDR3 DNA sequence: TGTGCCAGCAGCTTGCCTGTAACCTACGAGCAGTACTTC. Translation: CASSLPVTYEQYF. Together with reference TRBV7-9 and TRBJ2-7, the CDR3 gives the full variable domain: DTGVSQNPRHKITKRGQNVTFRCDPISEHNRLYWYRQTLGQGPEFLTYFQNEAQLEKSRLLSDRFSAERPKGSFSTLEIQRTEQGDSAMYLCASSLPVTYEQYFGPGTRLTVT.

This chain uses TRBV19 with TRBJ2-2; tentatively, D is TRBD2 (5 bases). Germline values: CDR1 LNHDA, CDR2 SQIVND (reference sequence). V lost 7 bases and J lost 7, with 13 bases in between. The CDR3 extends over 13 amino acids. The CDR3 here is CASMGHRGGELFF. The CDR3 nucleotides are TGTGCCAGTATGGGCCACCGGGGCGGGGAGCTGTTTTTT.

This sequence joins TRBV11-3 and TRBJ2-1; TRBD1 is a possible D gene (6 bases). Germline CDR1 reads SGHNT; CDR2 reads YENEEA. The CDR3 totals 12 residues. The V gene lost 5 bases and the J gene lost 12 bases, with 14 bases spanning the gap. The CDR3 DNA reads as TGTGCCAGCAGCGCCCAGGGGAATTCGCAGTTCTTC. Protein: CASSAQGNSQFF.

The chain couples TRBV6-5 to TRBJ2-1; 10 bases line up with TRBD2. This CDR3 has 14 amino acids. The J segment lost 7 bases and the V segment lost 4 bases, leaving 4 bases of the junction unmatched. From germline, CDR1 is MNHEY and CDR2 SVGAGI. In nucleotides, the CDR3 is TGTGCCAGCAGTTCAGCGGGAGGGTTAAATGAGCAGTTCTTC. Its protein is CASSSAGGLNEQFF.

J is TRBJ2-3 and V is TRBV7-9; tentative D call: TRBD1 (6 bases). CDR1 and CDR2 from the germline V gene are SEHNR and FQNEAQ (reference sequence). V lost 6 bases to trimming and J lost 0 bases, with 13 bases between them. The CDR3 contains 15 residues. As DNA, the CDR3 is TGTGCCAGCAGACCCTCAGGGGCGAGCACAGATACGCAGTATTTT. This sequence encodes CASRPSGASTDTQYF.

The sample holds a few counts of this clone. CDR3 amino acids: CASSPEGFDEQYF. CDR3 DNA sequence: TGTGCCAGCAGCCCGGAGGGCTTCGACGAGCAGTACTTC. The chain couples TRBV6-5 to TRBJ2-7; D may be TRBD2 (6 bases). This CDR3 comprises 13 residues. Germline V gene lookup returns CDR1 MNHEY and CDR2 SVGAGI. The V gene lost 6 bases and the J gene lost 5 bases, with 14 bases spanning the gap.

The gene calls are TRBV6-6 and TRBJ2-7, with D possibly TRBD2 on 6 matching bases. Germline V lookup: CDR1 MNHNY, CDR2 SVGAGI (reference sequence). The CDR3 consists of 15 residues. With 1 base removed from V and 2 bases from J, the gap between germline ends came to 12 bases. This chain's CDR3 is CASSYLAGEAYEQYF. The CDR3 bases are TGTGCCAGCAGTTACTTGGCCGGGGAGGCCTACGAGCAGTACTTC.

The chain carries TRBV5-6 and TRBJ2-7; a weak D match, TRBD1 (5 bases). Germline V CDR1 and CDR2: SGHDT, YYEEEE. The V gene lost 0 bases and the J gene lost 0 bases, with 10 bases spanning the gap. CDR3 length equals 15 residues. CDR3 coding DNA: TGTGCCAGCAGCTTGGGACAGATAACCTCCTACGAGCAGTACTTC. This codes for CASSLGQITSYEQYF.

The chain links TRBV7-6 to TRBJ1-1, with no clear D. The CDR3 has 13 residues. Germline V lookup: CDR1 SGHVS, CDR2 FNYEAQ. Trimming took 1 base from V and 8 from J, leaving 11 bases between them. CDR3 in amino acids: CASSLDIGWEAFF. In DNA, the CDR3 is TGTGCCAGCAGCTTAGACATAGGGTGGGAAGCTTTCTTT.